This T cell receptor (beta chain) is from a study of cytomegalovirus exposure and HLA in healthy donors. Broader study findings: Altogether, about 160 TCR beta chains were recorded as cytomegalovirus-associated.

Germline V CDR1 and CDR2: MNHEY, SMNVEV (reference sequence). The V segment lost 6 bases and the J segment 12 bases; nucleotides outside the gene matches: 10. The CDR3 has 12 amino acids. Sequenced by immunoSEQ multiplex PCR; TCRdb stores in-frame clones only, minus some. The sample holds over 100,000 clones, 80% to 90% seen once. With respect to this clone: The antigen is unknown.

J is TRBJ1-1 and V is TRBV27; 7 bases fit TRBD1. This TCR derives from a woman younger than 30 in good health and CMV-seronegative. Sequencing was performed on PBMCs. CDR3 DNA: TGTGCCAGCAGCACAGGGGCCACTTCGACTTTCTTT. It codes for CASSTGATSTFF.